This T cell receptor (beta chain) was retrieved from a study of sequential checkpoint blockade in melanoma. The CDR3 extends over 14 amino acids. In germline, CDR1 is LNHDA, CDR2 SQIVND (reference sequence). V lost 7 bases and J lost 0, with 10 bases in between. Only in-frame clones appear in the TCRdb table, and some are missing; sequencing was by immunoSEQ multiplex PCR. The sample holds about 7,400 clones, 23% seen once. The treatment here: randomized to nivolumab then ipilimumab (arm A) or the reverse (arm B). This receptor was identified in a human donor with melanoma. This chain connects TRBV19 to TRBJ1-5; D unresolved. The source was tumor tissue (inferred from file names), collected from a patient given nivolumab and ipilimumab in sequence. The CDR3 sequence is CASMVGNSNQPQHF. Written as DNA, the CDR3 is TGTGCCAGTATGGTGGGAAATAGCAATCAGCCCCAGCATTTT.